A single sample is the source of the 25 T cell receptor beta chains below, sequenced in a study of cytomegalovirus exposure and HLA in healthy donors. Researchers ran the PCR with 60 Vbeta and 13 Jbeta primers. Sequencing used immunoSEQ multiplex PCR; TCRdb keeps in-frame clones, though not all of them. Among about 190,000 clones listed, around 77% were seen once. The sequenced sample consisted of PBMCs. The receptors derive from a woman between 18 and 29 years old in good health and CMV-seronegative.

The chain combines TRBV2 with TRBJ2-7; 10 bases fit TRBD2. The CDR3 runs 13 residues. After removal of 6 bases from V and 2 bases from J, the junction contained 1 base not matched to a gene. Germline V gene lookup returns CDR1 SNHLY and CDR2 FYNNEI. The CDR3 sequence is CASRLAGPYEQYF. As DNA, the CDR3 is TGTGCCAGCAGACTAGCGGGACCCTACGAGCAGTACTTC.

The rearrangement uses TRBV14 and TRBJ2-3; 10 bases are a match to TRBD2. Trimming took 0 bases from V and 8 from J; bases not matched to a gene: 8. From germline, CDR1 is SGHDN and CDR2 FVKESK. The length of the CDR3 is 16 residues. The CDR3 region is CASSQEGSGGARTQYF. For the CDR3, the DNA is TGTGCCAGCAGCCAAGAAGGCAGCGGGGGGGCCCGTACGCAGTATTTT.

V usage is TRBV5-1 and J usage is TRBJ2-3, with TRBD2 identical over 12 bases. V was pared by 3 bases and J by 9 bases, with 8 bases of the junction left unmatched. This CDR3 has 15 residues. The germline gives CDR1 SGHRS, CDR2 YFSETQ. For the CDR3, the DNA is TGCGCCAGCAGCTCCTCCGGACTAGCGGGACAAACGCAGTATTTT. It yields the protein CASSSSGLAGQTQYF. Complete variable domain (other parts from reference TRBV5-1 and TRBJ2-3): KAGVTQTPRYLIKTRGQQVTLSCSPISGHRSVSWYQQTPGQGLQFLFEYFSETQRNKGNFPGRFSGRQFSNSRSEMNVSTLELGDSALYLCASSSSGLAGQTQYFGPGTRLTVL.

V and J are TRBV21-1 and TRBJ2-7; the D call in the table, TRBD2, was not verified against the DNA. TRBV21-1 is recorded as a pseudogene. This CDR3 region has 16 residues. The CDR3 DNA follows: TGTGCCAGCAGCAATCGGCCCGGGACTCCCACCTACGAGCAGTACTTC. It codes for CASSNRPGTPTYEQYF.

Here the CDR3 reads CASSLLGGAGNTIYF. In nucleotides, the CDR3 is TGTGCCAGCAGTTTATTAGGGGGAGCTGGAAACACCATATATTTT. This chain links TRBV28 with TRBJ1-3; TRBD1 might be the D (6 bases). V shed 1 base and J shed 2 bases, with 9 bases lying between them. CDR1 MDHEN and CDR2 SYDVKM come from the germline V gene. This CDR3 has 15 residues.

The chain uses TRBV5-1 and TRBJ2-1, with 7 nucleotides matching TRBD1. This CDR3 contains 14 residues. Germline loops: CDR1 SGHRS, CDR2 YFSETQ. The V segment lost 0 bases and the J segment 5 bases; nucleotides outside the gene matches: 2. Written as DNA, the CDR3 is TGCGCCAGCAGCTTGGGACAGGGCCACAATGAGCAGTTCTTC. It codes for CASSLGQGHNEQFF.

This clone was seen a handful of times. The DNA for the CDR3 is TGCGCCAGCAGCTTAGGAAGGGGATGGGGTGGCTACACCTTC. This sequence encodes CASSLGRGWGGYTF. J is TRBJ1-2 and V is TRBV5-1, with a tentative D call TRBD1 (5 bases). Per the germline V gene, CDR1 is SGHRS and CDR2 is YFSETQ. The CDR3 sequence is 14 residues long. Trimming cost V 2 bases and J 7 bases, with 15 bases left between them.

The chain joins TRBV25-1 to TRBJ1-6; TRBD1 matches 10 bases. With V trimmed by 3 bases and J by 6 bases, 2 bases remained unmatched. This CDR3 has 15 residues. CDR1 and CDR2 from the germline V gene are MGHDK and SYGVNS. This CDR3 is CASSDRTGGNSPLHF. The CDR3 DNA follows: TGTGCCAGCAGTGATAGGACAGGGGGTAATTCACCCCTCCACTTT.

This chain joins TRBV10-3 and TRBJ2-2, with TRBD1 identical over 8 bases. The trim removed 6 bases at V and 2 bases at J, leaving 2 bases unmatched. This CDR3 spans 14 amino acids. CDR1 is ENHRY, CDR2 SYGVKD, per germline. The CDR3 spells CAIRGTGNTGELFF. In DNA, the CDR3 is TGTGCCATCAGGGGGACAGGTAACACCGGGGAGCTGTTTTTT.

This chain connects TRBV7-3 to TRBJ2-6; D may be TRBD2 (5 bases). Germline V gives CDR1 SGHTA, CDR2 FQGTGA. V was trimmed by 4 bases and J by 0 bases, leaving 7 bases between them. This CDR3 region has 15 residues. CDR3 amino acids: CASSSGFSGANVLTF. CDR3 bases: TGTGCCAGCAGCTCGGGATTCTCTGGGGCCAACGTCCTGACTTTC.

The chain employs TRBV27 and TRBJ1-2, with 8 bases aligning to TRBD1. J gave up 4 bases and V 5 bases, and 6 bases lay outside the gene matches. The germline CDR1 and CDR2 sequences are MNHEY and SMNVEV (reference sequence). The CDR3 has 14 residues. The CDR3, as DNA: TGTGCCAGCAGTCCCGGACAGGGAGTCTATGGCTACACCTTC. Translating it yields CASSPGQGVYGYTF.

This clone has only one observation. This chain connects TRBV7-9 to TRBJ2-1; D perhaps matches TRBD2 (7 bases). CDR3 length equals 11 residues. The V end lost 4 bases, the J end lost 15 bases, and 13 bases lay between the germline ends. CDR1 SEHNR and CDR2 FQNEAQ come from the germline V gene (reference sequence). CDR3 sequence reads: CASSSGGLGFF. CDR3 bases: TGTGCCAGCAGCTCCGGGGGGCTAGGGTTCTTC.

This clone occurred once. This rearrangement joins TRBV29-1 to TRBJ2-1; 10 bases match TRBD2. CDR1 and CDR2 (germline): SQVTM, ANQGSEA. The CDR3 extends over 15 amino acids. V shed 4 bases, J shed 4 bases, and the junction held 7 bases outside the gene matches. Written as DNA, the CDR3 is TGCAGCGTTGGAAATCTAGCGGGGGATTACAATGAGCAGTTCTTC. Translation: CSVGNLAGDYNEQFF.

The chain has TRBV6-5 and TRBJ1-2; no reliable D call. This CDR3 comprises 13 residues. V lost 6 bases, J lost 2 bases, and 10 bases lay in between. CDR1 MNHEY and CDR2 SVGAGI come from the germline V gene. The CDR3 here is CASSSVANYGYTF. CDR3 nucleotide sequence: TGTGCCAGCAGCTCCGTCGCGAACTATGGCTACACCTTC.

V usage is TRBV19 and J usage is TRBJ1-5; possible D gene TRBD1, 5 bases. With 6 bases removed from V and 2 bases from J, the gap between germline ends came to 20 bases. Germline loops: CDR1 LNHDA, CDR2 SQIVND (reference sequence). The CDR3 is made up of 17 amino acids. CDR3 nucleotides: TGTGCCAGTAGGCGTCAGGGTTGGGGTGGTGGCAATCAGCCCCAGCATTTT. Amino acid sequence: CASRRQGWGGGNQPQHF.

The chain uses TRBV29-1 and TRBJ1-2; TRBD1 agrees at 7 bases. This CDR3 region has 12 residues. The V gene end was trimmed by 3 bases and the J gene end by 5 bases; junction bases not matched to a gene: 3. Germline CDR1 reads SQVTM; CDR2 reads ANQGSEA. The CDR3 coding sequence is TGCAGCGTTGATGGGGACAGTTATGGCTACACCTTC. Its translation is CSVDGDSYGYTF.

The chain joins TRBV5-3 to TRBJ2-7; 10 nucleotides agree with TRBD2. TRBV5-3 is given ORF status, its function remaining uncertain. This CDR3 has 14 amino acids. The V segment lost 2 bases and the J segment 5 bases; nucleotides outside the gene matches: 4. DNA for the CDR3: TGTGCCAGAAGCTTAGCGGGGGGGCCCAACGAGCAGTACTTC. Amino acids: CARSLAGGPNEQYF.

V gene TRBV28 combines with J gene TRBJ2-7; tentative D call: TRBD1 (5 bases). This CDR3 region has 13 residues. V lost 5 bases and J lost 6, with 14 bases in between. Germline V CDR1 and CDR2: MDHEN, SYDVKM. CDR3 protein: CASSEGRGGEQYF. In DNA, the CDR3 is TGTGCCAGCAGTGAAGGTAGGGGTGGCGAGCAGTACTTC.

The chain has TRBV5-1 and TRBJ2-7, with D perhaps matching TRBD1 (6 bases). Germline loops: CDR1 SGHRS, CDR2 YFSETQ. Trimming left V 3 bases short and J 0 bases short, with 19 bases between. This CDR3 comprises 17 residues. In DNA form, the CDR3 reads TGCGCCAGCAGCTCGGTACCGGGACACCAGTCCTCCTACGAGCAGTACTTC. It encodes CASSSVPGHQSSYEQYF.

V is TRBV28 and J is TRBJ1-5; TRBD1 agrees at 10 bases. Germline assignment: CDR1 MDHEN and CDR2 SYDVKM. The CDR3 extends over 16 amino acids. V was clipped by 5 bases and J by 7 bases; unmatched bases: 11. CDR3 loop: CASSPPRGTGAQPQHF. The CDR3 coding sequence is TGTGCCAGCAGTCCCCCCCGCGGGACAGGGGCCCAGCCCCAGCATTTT.

This chain connects TRBV29-1 to TRBJ1-1, with D maybe TRBD1 (6 bases). Trimming cost V 7 bases and J 10 bases, with 16 bases left between them. From germline, CDR1 is SQVTM and CDR2 ANQGSEA. The CDR3 contains 11 residues. The CDR3 DNA reads TGCAGCGACCGCTCAGGGGCGACAGCTTTCTTT. Translated: CSDRSGATAFF.

This chain joins TRBV11-2 and TRBJ1-1; D remains ambiguous. Germline CDR1 reads SGHAT; CDR2 reads FQNNGV. The CDR3 covers 16 residues. Deletions cut 4 bases from V and 2 bases from J, with 17 bases between. CDR3 sequence reads: CASSSGVPALNTEAFF. In DNA form, the CDR3 reads TGTGCCAGCAGCTCAGGTGTCCCCGCCTTAAACACTGAAGCTTTCTTT.

This clone was observed a handful of times. This chain links TRBV28 with TRBJ1-6; D is unclear. CDR3 size: 16 residues. CDR1 is MDHEN, CDR2 SYDVKM, per germline. V lost 2 bases, J lost 0 bases, and 8 bases lay in between. The DNA of the CDR3 is TGTGCCAGCAGTTTACGGGGAAGCTCCTATAATTCACCCCTCCACTTT. Translating it yields CASSLRGSSYNSPLHF.

The chain employs TRBV5-1 and TRBJ2-1; D is ambiguous. The V end was cut by 4 bases, the J end by 8 bases, with 13 bases between. The CDR3 runs to 13 residues. The V gene's germline CDR1 is SGHRS and CDR2 YFSETQ. DNA of the CDR3: TGCGCCAGCAGCCTCCGTCAGGCGTATGAGCAGTTCTTC. Protein: CASSLRQAYEQFF.

The chain links TRBV2 to TRBJ1-5; D is uncertain. The CDR3 extends over 14 amino acids. Germline lookup yields CDR1 SNHLY and CDR2 FYNNEI. With 3 bases removed from V and 3 bases from J, the gap between germline ends came to 9 bases. The chain's CDR3 is CASSDPSINQPQHF. CDR3 DNA sequence: TGTGCCAGCAGTGATCCGAGTATCAATCAGCCCCAGCATTTT.